This is a list of T cell receptor beta chains from one sample in a study of shared clonotypes between healthy human individuals. Clones were sequenced by immunoSEQ multiplex PCR, and TCRdb holds only the in-frame ones, with some missing. This table holds 2 million to 2.5 million clones, almost 96% found once. Sequenced material: naive CD4+ T cells sorted from blood. Source of these receptors: a man aged 18 to 29 in good health. Both conserved end residues are part of each CDR3. A D gene is named only where the DNA matches it firmly. Expanded clones are given a class, and other clones once, few, many or no size at all.

V,J,D,size,CDR3,DNA
TRBV6-5,TRBJ2-6,.,.,CASSKPSSGANVLTF,TGTGCCAGCAGTAAACCTAGCTCTGGGGCCAACGTCCTGACTTTC
TRBV6-1,TRBJ2-7,TRBD2,.,CASSTSGGSYEQYF,TGTGCCAGCAGTACTAGCGGGGGCTCCTACGAGCAGTACTTC
TRBV6-5,TRBJ2-5,.,.,CASSYWTRSKKTQYF,TGTGCCAGCAGTTACTGGACCCGTTCTAAGAAGACCCAGTACTTC
TRBV19,TRBJ2-2,.,.,CASSIVDTGLGELFF,TGTGCCAGTAGTATAGTTGACACGGGTTTGGGGGAGCTGTTTTTT
TRBV9,TRBJ2-4,.,.,CASSASGTLKNIQYF,TGTGCCAGCAGCGCCTCCGGGACATTGAAAAACATTCAGTACTTC
TRBV5-6,TRBJ2-7,TRBD2,.,CASSLRGGGFYEQYF,TGTGCCAGCAGCTTGAGGGGCGGGGGGTTTTACGAGCAGTACTTC
TRBV27,TRBJ1-1,.,.,CASSLEGGVNTEAFF,TGTGCCAGCAGTTTAGAGGGAGGGGTCAACACTGAAGCTTTCTTT
TRBV11-3,TRBJ2-3,TRBD2,.,CASSSRTSGRSTDTQYF,TGTGCCAGCAGCTCAAGGACTAGCGGGCGGAGCACAGATACGCAGTATTTT
TRBV2,TRBJ1-1,.,.,CASSEAVQGYGNTEAFF,TGTGCCAGCAGTGAAGCAGTTCAGGGGTACGGGAACACTGAAGCTTTCTTT
TRBV30,TRBJ2-5,TRBD1,.,CAWSVGITGGQETQYF,TGTGCCTGGAGTGTTGGAATCACAGGGGGCCAAGAGACCCAGTACTTC
TRBV11-2,TRBJ2-5,.,once,CASSLGRALQETQYF,TGTGCCAGCAGCTTAGGCAGGGCCCTGCAAGAGACCCAGTACTTC
TRBV5-1,TRBJ2-7,.,.,CASSPGEYEQYF,TGCGCCAGCAGTCCAGGGGAGTACGAGCAGTACTTC
TRBV19,TRBJ2-5,.,once,CASRGGRLQETQYF,TGTGCCAGTAGGGGGGGACGTCTCCAAGAGACCCAGTACTTC
TRBV11-2,TRBJ1-2,TRBD1,once,CASSAGTVYGYTF,TGTGCCAGCAGCGCCGGGACAGTCTATGGCTACACCTTC
TRBV4-3,TRBJ2-1,TRBD2,.,CASSQEAAGGGGEQFF,TGCGCCAGCAGCCAAGAGGCAGCGGGAGGGGGAGGTGAGCAGTTCTTC